The 21 T cell receptor beta chains listed next were all sequenced from one sample in a study of T-cell reconstitution after alpha-beta-depleted transplantation in children. A TCRbeta library incorporating unique molecular identifiers was prepared. One entry per CDR3 protein results from TCRdb running MiXCR on the PCR reads. This sample has about 980,000 distinct CDR3 sequences, with 25% to 30% found just once. The specimen comprised PBMCs, mostly from graft donor cells, sampled 360 days after TCRalphabeta/CD19-depleted stem cell transplant. The receptors shown here come from a boy in the first two years of life who had a stem cell transplant for SCID, so the T cells may come from the graft donor.

This clonotype turned up a few times. This chain links TRBV6-5 with TRBJ1-2; no firm D call. CDR3 length: 16 amino acids. The germline gives CDR1 MNHEY, CDR2 SVGAGI. Trimming removed 2 bases at V and 6 bases at J, with 19 bases between. The CDR3 DNA reads as TGTGCCAGCAGTTACGGACGGAACCCCTGGGCGGATGGCTACACCTTC. Translating gives CASSYGRNPWADGYTF.

This clonotype has a handful of counts. The gene calls are TRBV20-1 and TRBJ1-4; D not resolved. With 3 bases removed from V and 7 bases from J, the gap between germline ends came to 6 bases. The CDR3 runs to 11 residues. Germline V gene sequence: CDR1 DFQATT, CDR2 SNEGSKA (reference sequence). The CDR3 bases are TGCAGTGCTAGGACCATTGAAAAACTGTTTTTT. It yields the protein CSARTIEKLFF.

The V gene is TRBV9, the J gene TRBJ2-2; 8 bases fit TRBD2. This CDR3 contains 16 residues. J was trimmed by 2 bases and V by 6 bases; bases with no gene match: 9. CDR1 is SGDLS, CDR2 YYNGEE, per germline. The CDR3 region is CASNPVAGGNTGELFF. CDR3 DNA: TGTGCCAGCAACCCTGTGGCGGGGGGTAACACCGGGGAGCTGTTTTTT.

This clonotype came up a few times. V gene TRBV20-1 combines with J gene TRBJ2-3; D is unresolved. Per the germline V gene, CDR1 is DFQATT and CDR2 is SNEGSKA (reference sequence). The CDR3 is 14 amino acids. Trimming took 3 bases from V and 0 from J, leaving 10 bases between them. The CDR3 coding sequence is TGCAGTGCTAGTATTTGGGGTAGCACAGATACGCAGTATTTT. Its protein is CSASIWGSTDTQYF.

Only a few counts were recorded for this clonotype. The rearrangement joins TRBV12-3 or TRBV12-4 to TRBJ2-7; perhaps TRBD2 as D (5 bases). The CDR3 contains 15 residues. Trimming took 4 bases from V and 1 from J, leaving 14 bases between them. The CDR3 DNA reads as TGTGCCAGCAGTTCCCGTCGGGAAGGGTCCTACGAGCAGTACTTC. Translated: CASSSRREGSYEQYF.

The rearrangement uses TRBV28 and TRBJ2-3; D possibly corresponds to TRBD2 (6 bases). Germline loops: CDR1 MDHEN, CDR2 SYDVKM. The CDR3 extends over 15 amino acids. V was clipped by 7 bases and J by 1 base, with 15 bases between them. This CDR3 is CASTGASGGTDTQYF. The DNA for the CDR3 is TGTGCCAGCACGGGAGCCTCGGGCGGCACAGATACGCAGTATTTT.

The chain links TRBV12-3 or TRBV12-4 to TRBJ2-3; D unresolved. Trimming removed 7 bases at V and 5 bases at J, with 10 bases between. This CDR3 has 12 residues. The CDR3 DNA reads as TGTGCCAGCACCACGAGGCGAGATACGCAGTATTTT. This encodes CASTTRRDTQYF.

This clonotype has just a few counts. The chain carries TRBV12-3 or TRBV12-4 and TRBJ2-3; perhaps D is TRBD1 or TRBD2 (5 bases each). V gave up 3 bases and J gave up 4 bases, with 14 bases separating them. This CDR3 has 15 residues. CDR3 protein: CASSFSGTVSDTQYF. CDR3 coding DNA: TGTGCCAGCAGTTTCTCTGGGACCGTCTCAGATACGCAGTATTTT.

This clonotype was counted a few times. The V and J genes are TRBV12-3 or TRBV12-4 and TRBJ1-4; unclear D gene. V was pared by 5 bases and J by 5 bases, with 0 bases between. This CDR3 spans 10 amino acids. In nucleotides, the CDR3 is TGTGCCAGCAGTAATGAAAAACTGTTTTTT. It specifies CASSNEKLFF.

The V gene is TRBV5-1, the J gene TRBJ2-3, with D maybe TRBD1 (6 bases). Germline CDR1 and CDR2: SGHRS and YFSETQ. V shed 0 bases and J shed 6 bases, with 14 bases lying between them. The CDR3 loop spans 15 amino acids. CDR3 residues: CASSLAAGVADTQYF. CDR3 in DNA: TGCGCCAGCAGCTTGGCTGCAGGGGTGGCGGATACGCAGTATTTT.

This clonotype has just a few counts. V and J are TRBV20-1 and TRBJ2-5; the D gene is possibly TRBD2 (5 bases). CDR3 length equals 14 residues. V was shortened by 0 bases and J by 0 bases, with 8 bases between the two germline ends. Germline V gene data show CDR1 as DFQATT and CDR2 as SNEGSKA (reference sequence). The CDR3 loop reads CSARDSGDQETQYF. The DNA for the CDR3 is TGCAGTGCTAGAGATTCCGGGGACCAAGAGACCCAGTACTTC.

This clonotype was counted only a few times. This chain links TRBV12-3 or TRBV12-4 with TRBJ2-1; the match to TRBD1 covers 9 bases. The CDR3 is 11 amino acids. Trimming at V came to 5 bases and at J to 16 bases, leaving 6 bases not matched to a gene. The CDR3 DNA reads as TGTGCCAGCAGTATAGGACAGGGGAACTTCTTC. It specifies CASSIGQGNFF.

This clonotype has only a few counts. The chain employs TRBV28 and TRBJ2-2, with a weak D call TRBD1 (5 bases). CDR1 MDHEN and CDR2 SYDVKM come from the germline V gene. Trimming shortened V by 2 bases and J by 1 base, and 11 bases separated the two germline ends. The CDR3 sequence is 16 residues long. The CDR3: CASSLIWQGNTGELFF. The CDR3 nucleotides are TGTGCCAGCAGTTTAATCTGGCAGGGGAACACCGGGGAGCTGTTTTTT.

V usage is TRBV4-1 and J usage is TRBJ2-7, with D tentatively TRBD1 (5 bases). Trimming pared 0 bases from V and 9 bases from J, leaving 12 bases between. Looked up from germline, CDR1 is MGHRA and CDR2 is YSYEKL. The CDR3 spans 13 residues. The CDR3 spells CASSQDIIGAQYF. Written as DNA, the CDR3 is TGCGCCAGCAGCCAAGATATCATTGGGGCGCAGTACTTC.

This chain joins TRBV24-1 and TRBJ1-3; D is perhaps TRBD1 (6 bases). Germline loops: CDR1 KGHDR, CDR2 SFDVKD. V shed 3 bases and J shed 2 bases, with 10 bases lying between them. CDR3 length: 15 residues. CDR3 residues: CATSDGRGAGNTIYF. The CDR3 DNA reads as TGTGCCACCAGTGATGGCAGGGGAGCTGGAAACACCATATATTTT.

This clonotype occurred a few times. The chain links TRBV29-1 to TRBJ1-3; the match to TRBD1 covers 7 bases. The V gene end was trimmed by 7 bases and the J gene end by 2 bases; junction bases not matched to a gene: 2. CDR1 and CDR2 from the germline V gene are SQVTM and ANQGSEA. This CDR3 has 12 residues. CDR3 sequence reads: CSGQGTGNTIYF. The CDR3 DNA reads TGCAGCGGACAGGGAACTGGAAACACCATATATTTT.

V usage is TRBV6-1 and J usage is TRBJ1-1; D uncertain. CDR1 and CDR2 (germline): MNHNS, SASEGT. V shed 7 bases and J shed 4 bases, with 16 bases lying between them. This CDR3 spans 14 amino acids. The CDR3 is CASTSPRGATEAFF. For the CDR3, the DNA is TGTGCCAGCACCTCCCCACGGGGTGCCACTGAAGCTTTCTTT.

The gene calls are TRBV5-1 and TRBJ1-1, with 10 bases matching TRBD1. The CDR3 is made up of 18 amino acids. Trimming cost V 0 bases and J 2 bases; bases outside gene matches: 10. CDR1 and CDR2 (germline): SGHRS, YFSETQ. The CDR3 loop reads CASSLVRQGAQINTEAFF. CDR3 nucleotide sequence: TGCGCCAGCAGCTTGGTGAGACAGGGGGCGCAGATCAACACTGAAGCTTTCTTT.

This clonotype was observed a handful of times. This chain joins TRBV12-3 or TRBV12-4 and TRBJ2-5; D is ambiguous. The CDR3 extends over 15 amino acids. V was clipped by 3 bases and J by 1 base, with 12 bases between them. As DNA, the CDR3 is TGTGCCAGCAGTTTTTATCGGCCAGCCCAAGAGACCCAGTACTTC. Amino acids: CASSFYRPAQETQYF.

The gene calls are TRBV4-1 and TRBJ1-2; 7 bases are shared with TRBD1. Unmatched junction bases numbered 7, after V lost 3 bases and J lost 6 bases. Germline loops: CDR1 MGHRA, CDR2 YSYEKL. This CDR3 comprises 14 residues. CDR3 in DNA: TGCGCCAGCAGCCAGGAAGACAGGGCGAATGGCTACACCTTC. Translating gives CASSQEDRANGYTF.

This clonotype occurred a few times. The chain uses TRBV4-1 and TRBJ2-1; tentative D call: TRBD2 (7 bases). Between the trimmed V and J ends, which lost 4 bases and 6 bases, there was a span of 16 bases. The CDR3 is 15 amino acids. CDR1 is MGHRA and CDR2 is YSYEKL in the germline V gene. This CDR3 is CASSPRGGGPNEQFF. CDR3 DNA sequence: TGCGCCAGCAGCCCCCGGGGAGGGGGGCCCAATGAGCAGTTCTTC.